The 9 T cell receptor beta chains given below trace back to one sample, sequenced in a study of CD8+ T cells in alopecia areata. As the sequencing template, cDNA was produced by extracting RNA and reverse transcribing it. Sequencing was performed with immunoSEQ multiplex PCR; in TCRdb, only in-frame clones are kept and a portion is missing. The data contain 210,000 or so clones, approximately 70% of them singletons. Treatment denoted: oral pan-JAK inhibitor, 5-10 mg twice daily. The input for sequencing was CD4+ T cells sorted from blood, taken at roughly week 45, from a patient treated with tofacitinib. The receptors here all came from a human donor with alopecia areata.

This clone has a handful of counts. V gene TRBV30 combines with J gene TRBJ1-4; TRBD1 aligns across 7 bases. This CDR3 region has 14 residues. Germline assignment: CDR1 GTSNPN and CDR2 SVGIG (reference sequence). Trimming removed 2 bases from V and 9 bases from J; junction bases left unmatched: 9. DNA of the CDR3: TGTGCCTGGAGTAAGGGACAGCCCGGCCAAAAACTGTTTTTT. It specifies CAWSKGQPGQKLFF.

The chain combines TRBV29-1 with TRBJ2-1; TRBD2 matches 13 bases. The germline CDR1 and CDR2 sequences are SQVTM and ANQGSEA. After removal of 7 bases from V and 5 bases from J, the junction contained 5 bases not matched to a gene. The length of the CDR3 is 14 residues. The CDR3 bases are TGCAGCGGACGGACTAGCGGGGGCAACAATGAGCAGTTCTTC. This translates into CSGRTSGGNNEQFF.

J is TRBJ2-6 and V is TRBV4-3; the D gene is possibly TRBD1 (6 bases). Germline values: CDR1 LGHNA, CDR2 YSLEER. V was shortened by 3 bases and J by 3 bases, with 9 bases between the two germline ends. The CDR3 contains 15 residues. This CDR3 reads CASSHQGGGANVLTF. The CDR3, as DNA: TGCGCCAGCAGCCACCAAGGGGGTGGGGCCAACGTCCTGACTTTC.

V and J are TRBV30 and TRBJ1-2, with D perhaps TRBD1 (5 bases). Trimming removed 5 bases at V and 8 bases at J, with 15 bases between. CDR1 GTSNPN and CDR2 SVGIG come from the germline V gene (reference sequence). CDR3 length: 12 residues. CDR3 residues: CAWEIWGSGYTF. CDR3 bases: TGTGCCTGGGAGATCTGGGGCTCAGGCTACACCTTC.

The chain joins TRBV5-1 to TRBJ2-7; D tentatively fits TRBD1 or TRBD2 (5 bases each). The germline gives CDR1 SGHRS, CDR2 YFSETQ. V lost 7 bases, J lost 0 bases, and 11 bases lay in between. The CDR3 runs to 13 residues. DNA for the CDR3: TGCGCCAGCTTGGGGGACGGCTCCTACGAGCAGTACTTC. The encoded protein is CASLGDGSYEQYF.

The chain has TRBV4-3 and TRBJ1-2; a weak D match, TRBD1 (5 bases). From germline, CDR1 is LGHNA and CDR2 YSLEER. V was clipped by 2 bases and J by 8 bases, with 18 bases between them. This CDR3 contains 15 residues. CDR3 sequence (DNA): TGCGCCAGCAGCCAAATTACACGCGGGGGGAGCGGCTACACCTTC. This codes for CASSQITRGGSGYTF.

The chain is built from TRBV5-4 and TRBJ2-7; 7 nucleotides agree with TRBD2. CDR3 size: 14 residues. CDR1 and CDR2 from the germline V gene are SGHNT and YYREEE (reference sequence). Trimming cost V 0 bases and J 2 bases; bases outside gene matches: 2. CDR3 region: CASSLGGSPYEQYF. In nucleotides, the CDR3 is TGTGCCAGCAGCTTGGGCGGGAGCCCCTACGAGCAGTACTTC.

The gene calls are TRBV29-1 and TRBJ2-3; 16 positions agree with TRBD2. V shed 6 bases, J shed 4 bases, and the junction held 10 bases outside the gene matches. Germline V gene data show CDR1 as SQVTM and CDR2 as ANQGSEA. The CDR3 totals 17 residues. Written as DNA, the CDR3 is TGCAGCGTCGCTCCTTCCGGGACTAGCGGGGGGGCAGATACGCAGTATTTT. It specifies CSVAPSGTSGGADTQYF.

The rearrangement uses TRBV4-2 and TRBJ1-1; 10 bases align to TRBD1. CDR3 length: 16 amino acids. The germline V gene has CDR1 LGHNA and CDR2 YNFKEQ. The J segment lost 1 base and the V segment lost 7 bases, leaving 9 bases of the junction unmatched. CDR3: CASTLSGQGGNTEAFF. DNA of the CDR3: TGTGCCAGCACCCTATCCGGACAGGGGGGGAACACTGAAGCTTTCTTT.